A selection of T cell receptor beta chains follows, all from one sample in a study of identical twins' blood T cells. From the 5' RACE reads, TCRdb called clonotypes with MiXCR, one entry per CDR3 protein. The sample lists 400,000 or so distinct CDR3 sequences; roughly 31% were seen once. Sample: PBMCs. The source is a woman aged 18 to 50 in good health. The conserved cysteine and the conserved F or W are not part of the CDR3 here. Fields, in order: V gene, J gene, CDR3 length, CDR3 protein.

TRBV13,TRBJ2-1,11,ASSSDGTNEQF
TRBV7-2,TRBJ1-5,11,ASSLLTRQPQH
TRBV7-9,TRBJ1-5,11,ASSVGGQQPQH
TRBV5-4,TRBJ2-2,11,ASSWDSPGELF
TRBV29-1,TRBJ2-1,9,SVNHNNEQF
TRBV6-5,TRBJ1-2,16,ASRTPVRDNQGNYGYT
TRBV19,TRBJ1-5,15,ASSPHPGRFSNQPQH
TRBV29-1,TRBJ1-2,10,SVTGFGYGYT
TRBV7-9,TRBJ1-1,11,ASSQQANTEAF
TRBV27,TRBJ2-5,13,ASSLWFGDQETQY
TRBV20-1,TRBJ1-1,11,SARSGLNTEAF
TRBV20-1,TRBJ1-5,13,SARPDRGHFQPQH
TRBV10-3,TRBJ2-7,13,AISESVGQSYEQY
TRBV7-9,TRBJ1-3,12,TSSSINSGNTIY
TRBV19,TRBJ1-6,13,ASSMPSSYNSPLH